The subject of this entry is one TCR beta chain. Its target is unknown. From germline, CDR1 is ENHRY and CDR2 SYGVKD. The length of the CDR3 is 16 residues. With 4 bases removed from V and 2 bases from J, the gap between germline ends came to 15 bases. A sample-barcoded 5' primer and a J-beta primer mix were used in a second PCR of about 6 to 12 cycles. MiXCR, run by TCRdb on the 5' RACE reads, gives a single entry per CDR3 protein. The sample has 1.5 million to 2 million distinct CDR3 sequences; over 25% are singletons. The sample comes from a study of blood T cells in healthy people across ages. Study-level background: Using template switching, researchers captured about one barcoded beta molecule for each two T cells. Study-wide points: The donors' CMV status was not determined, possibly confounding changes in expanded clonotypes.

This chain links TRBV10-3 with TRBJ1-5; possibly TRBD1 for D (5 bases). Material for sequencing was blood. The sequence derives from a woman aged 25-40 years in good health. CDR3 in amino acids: CAISGGYTGGNQPQHF. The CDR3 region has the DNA TGTGCCATCAGTGGGGGGTACACTGGCGGCAATCAGCCCCAGCATTTT.